What follows describes a single T cell receptor (beta chain). The entry originates in a study of OX40 agonist ivuxolimab in advanced cancers. The study sampled blood at baseline, cycle 4 day 1, and cycle 7 day 1. CDR3 length: 15 residues. Germline V lookup: CDR1 SGDLS, CDR2 YYNGEE. The V segment lost 4 bases and the J segment 2 bases; nucleotides outside the gene matches: 5. The method was immunoSEQ multiplex PCR; TCRdb's version includes in-frame clones alone and lacks a portion of them. The data contain approximately 58,000 clones, more than 85% of them singletons. The V and J genes are TRBV9 and TRBJ2-3, with 9 bases that match TRBD2. The source is an adult with an advanced solid tumor such as melanoma, head and neck, liver or kidney cancer. The specimen comprised CD4+ or CD8+ T cells sorted from blood, sampled in a trial of the OX40 agonist ivuxolimab. The CDR3: CASSQRLAVTDTQYF. DNA for the CDR3: TGTGCCAGCAGCCAGAGACTAGCGGTCACAGATACGCAGTATTTT.